One sample yielded the 11 T cell receptor beta chains listed below, sequenced in a study of CDR3 diversity in severe acne. TCRdb itself ran the PCR reads through MiXCR, one entry per CDR3 protein. The table has roughly 100,000 distinct CDR3 sequences, approximately 47% seen once. The sample consisted of blood. These receptor sequences come from a male donor with acne.

V gene TRBV10-1 combines with J gene TRBJ1-5; D gene unclear. V was trimmed by 1 base and J by 4 bases, leaving 2 bases between them. This CDR3 is built from 12 residues. Germline loops: CDR1 WNHNN, CDR2 SYGVQD (reference sequence). Here the CDR3 DNA reads TGCGCCAGCAGTGAGTGGAATCAGCCCCAGCATTTT. Encoded protein: CASSEWNQPQHF.

As DNA, the CDR3 is TGTGCCAGCAGTTACCCCCAACTAGCGGGAGGGCGACAAGAGACCCAGTACTTC. This encodes CASSYPQLAGGRQETQYF. This chain joins TRBV6-5 and TRBJ2-5; TRBD2 matches at 13 bases. From germline, CDR1 is MNHEY and CDR2 SVGAGI. The CDR3 is 18 residues long. V trimming: 2 bases; J trimming: 2 bases; junction bases outside the gene matches: 8.

This chain joins TRBV4-3 and TRBJ1-2; 9 bases match TRBD1. CDR1 and CDR2 (germline): LGHNA, YSLEER. After removal of 0 bases from V and 8 bases from J, the junction contained 13 bases not matched to a gene. The CDR3 is made up of 17 amino acids. CDR3 residues: CASSQDLGDRARCGYTF. For the CDR3, the DNA is TGCGCCAGCAGCCAAGATCTCGGGGACAGGGCGAGGTGCGGCTACACCTTC.

The rearrangement joins TRBV20-1 to TRBJ1-4; D is possibly TRBD1 (6 bases). This CDR3 has 11 amino acids. Between the trimmed V and J ends, which lost 1 base and 13 bases, there was a span of 10 bases. CDR1 is DFQATT and CDR2 is SNEGSKA in the germline V gene (reference sequence). The CDR3 DNA is TGCAGTGCTAGAGCACAGGGAATACTGTTTTTT. Residues: CSARAQGILFF.

The CDR3 loop reads CSARAGLAYEQYF. In DNA, the CDR3 is TGCAGTGCTAGAGCGGGACTTGCCTACGAGCAGTACTTC. V usage is TRBV20-1 and J usage is TRBJ2-7, with D tentatively TRBD2 (6 bases). CDR1 and CDR2 from the germline V gene are DFQATT and SNEGSKA (reference sequence). Trimming removed 1 base at V and 2 bases at J, with 9 bases between. The CDR3 covers 13 residues.

This CDR3 is CASSDTGGSSYEQYF. The CDR3 region has the DNA TGCGCCAGCAGTGACACGGGAGGCAGCTCCTACGAGCAGTACTTC. V is TRBV10-2 and J is TRBJ2-7; 7 bases are a match to TRBD2. Germline trimming cut 3 bases from V and 0 bases from J; bases unmatched to any gene: 5. Germline CDR1 reads WSHSY; CDR2 reads SAAADI. The CDR3 is 15 residues long.

In this sample, this clonotype turned up many times. The CDR3 region is CSTTTAANYGYTF. The DNA for the CDR3 is TGCAGCACCACGACAGCAGCTAACTATGGCTACACCTTC. This rearrangement joins TRBV29-1 to TRBJ1-2; tentatively, D is TRBD1 (5 bases). Per the germline V gene, CDR1 is SQVTM and CDR2 is ANQGSEA. The V and J ends lost 8 bases and 0 bases respectively, with 13 bases between them. This CDR3 comprises 13 residues. Full variable domain (outside the CDR3, taken from reference TRBV29-1 and TRBJ1-2): SAVISQKPSRDICQRGTSLTIQCQVDSQVTMMFWYRQQPGQSLTLIATANQGSEATYESGFVIDKFPISRPNLTFSTLTVSNMSPEDSSIYLCSTTTAANYGYTFGSGTRLTVV.

J is TRBJ1-2 and V is TRBV18; tentative D call: TRBD1 (6 bases). The germline V gene encodes CDR1 KGHSH and CDR2 LQKENI. The CDR3 covers 14 residues. Between the trimmed V and J ends, which lost 6 bases and 5 bases, there was a span of 16 bases. The CDR3 protein is CASSPEGGSYGYTF. CDR3 nucleotide sequence: TGTGCCAGCTCTCCAGAAGGGGGAAGTTATGGCTACACCTTC.

About this clonotype: Because it lacks the conserved phenylalanine or tryptophan at the end, this CDR3 is likely a read error. The DNA is omitted, as the CDR3 cannot be located on it reliably, and the CDR3 follows TCRdb's listing. The V gene is TRBV15, the J gene TRBJ2-7; TRBD1, the table's D call, lacks a check against the DNA. The V gene's germline CDR1 is LNHNV and CDR2 YYDKDF (reference sequence). The CDR3 totals 14 residues, both ends included. CDR3 amino acids: CATSRDEGVGVKKD.

This clonotype was found once. The gene calls are TRBV20-1 and TRBJ1-5, with TRBD1 matching 8 bases. This CDR3 comprises 17 residues. Looked up from germline, CDR1 is DFQATT and CDR2 is SNEGSKA (reference sequence). The trim removed 1 base at V and 0 bases at J, leaving 8 bases unmatched. The CDR3 spells CSARAPNRGNSNQPQHF. CDR3 coding DNA: TGCAGTGCTAGAGCTCCCAACAGGGGGAATAGCAATCAGCCCCAGCATTTT.

This clonotype showed up just a few times. This chain connects TRBV25-1 to TRBJ1-2; perhaps TRBD1 as D (5 bases). Germline-derived CDR1 and CDR2 are MGHDK and SYGVNS. The V and J ends lost 1 base and 8 bases respectively, with 14 bases between them. CDR3 length equals 14 residues. The CDR3 DNA reads as TGTGCCAGCAGTGAATTTCGACCGGAGGGGGGCTACACCTTC. Its protein product is CASSEFRPEGGYTF.